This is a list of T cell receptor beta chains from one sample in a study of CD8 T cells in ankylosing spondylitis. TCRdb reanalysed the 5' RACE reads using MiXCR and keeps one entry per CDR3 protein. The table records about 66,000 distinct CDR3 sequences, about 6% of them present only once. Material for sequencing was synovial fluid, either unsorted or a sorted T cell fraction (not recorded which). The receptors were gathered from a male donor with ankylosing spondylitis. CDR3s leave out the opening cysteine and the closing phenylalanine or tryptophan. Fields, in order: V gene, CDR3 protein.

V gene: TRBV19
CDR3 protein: ASSSLWGGTEAF

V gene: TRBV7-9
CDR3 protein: ASSLEGGYT

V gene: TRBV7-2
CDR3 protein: ASSWRTSGTYEQY

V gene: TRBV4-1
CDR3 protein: ASSQGGLAGVGTGELF

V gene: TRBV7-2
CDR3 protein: ASSLGDPRGEQF

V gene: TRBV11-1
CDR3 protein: ASSHNLAGGPANYNEQF

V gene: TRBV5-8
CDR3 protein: ASITATSYEY

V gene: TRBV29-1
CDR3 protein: SVELAPSSYNEQF

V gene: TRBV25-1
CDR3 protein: ASTPGPKYEQY

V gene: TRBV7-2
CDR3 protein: ASSQPTGEKYEQY

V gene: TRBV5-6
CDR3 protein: ASSSGLAGDTGELF

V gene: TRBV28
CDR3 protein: ASSTSGRRYEQY

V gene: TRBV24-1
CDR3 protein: ATSDLAVEGRDEQF

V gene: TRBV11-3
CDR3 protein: ASSDRTSGKNEQF

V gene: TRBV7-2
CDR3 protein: ASSPQTRGGGELF

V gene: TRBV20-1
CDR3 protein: SASSSTGVGDTQY

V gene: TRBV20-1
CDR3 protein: RGLAEKEDTQY

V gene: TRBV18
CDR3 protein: ASSPQGDTNTEAF

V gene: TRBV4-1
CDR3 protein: ATARLPSGMETQY

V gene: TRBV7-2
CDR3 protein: ASSLQSTDTQY

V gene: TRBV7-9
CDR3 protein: ASILDPGAMNTEAF

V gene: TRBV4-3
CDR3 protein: ASSQNTGASKNTIY

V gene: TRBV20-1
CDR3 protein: SARKPGTPENNSPLH

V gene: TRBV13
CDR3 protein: ASGELAGRRRGPLH